This TCR beta chain was identified in a study of blood T cell repertoires in COVID-19. Study at large: The United States, Italy and Spain provided the acute and convalescent COVID-19 samples. PBMCs, B-cell-depleted T cells, or T cells provided the cDNA or gDNA that made up the material.

Sequenced by immunoSEQ multiplex PCR; TCRdb stores in-frame clones only, minus some. The sample holds just over 650,000 clones, 85% to 90% seen once. V lost 1 base, J lost 7 bases, and 8 bases lay in between. This CDR3 is 13 amino acids long. Germline V lookup: CDR1 LGHDT, CDR2 YNNKEL (reference sequence). This clonotype was obtained from a woman in her late teens or twenties with acute or convalescent COVID-19. V is TRBV3-1 (or the pseudogene TRBV3-2) and J is TRBJ2-4, with D possibly matching TRBD2 (6 bases). Sequencing was carried out using peripheral blood. The chain's CDR3 is CASSQGLENIQYF. The CDR3 DNA follows: TGTGCCAGCAGCCAAGGACTAGAGAACATTCAGTACTTC.